This TCR beta chain was recovered during a study of blood T cell repertoires in COVID-19. Measured with immunoSEQ multiplex PCR; TCRdb has only the in-frame clones, and not every one. The sample includes around 300,000 clones, 89% seen only once; the top ten take less than 2%. V lost 6 bases and J lost 0, with 9 bases in between. This CDR3 is 15 amino acids long. Germline V gives CDR1 SGHTA, CDR2 FQGTGA. V and J are TRBV7-3 and TRBJ2-6; the D is unclear. The specimen was PBMCs or T cells enriched from blood (not recorded which). This TCR came from a woman aged 40-49 years who had recovered from COVID-19. The CDR3 loop reads CASSNSISGANVLTF. In DNA, the CDR3 is TGTGCCAGCAGTAATTCTATCTCTGGGGCCAACGTCCTGACTTTC.